Presented here are 14 T cell receptor beta chains from one specimen sequenced in a study of shared clonotypes between healthy human individuals. Only in-frame clones appear in the TCRdb table, and some are missing; sequencing was by immunoSEQ multiplex PCR. The sample gives some 1,100,000 clones, approximately 78% of which show up once; approximately 0.52% is in the top ten. Sequencing was performed on memory CD4+ T cells from PBMCs. Subset denoted: CD45RA-negative fraction. Receptors originate from a man aged 18 to 29 in good health. Some clones in this sample may be carry-over from other donors' samples.

This clone was seen repeatedly, ten times or more. This chain uses TRBV30 with TRBJ2-3, with a possible D match to TRBD2 (5 bases). The V and J ends lost 5 bases and 0 bases respectively, with 12 bases between them. Germline V gene lookup returns CDR1 GTSNPN and CDR2 SVGIG (reference sequence). CDR3 length: 14 amino acids. The CDR3 region has the DNA TGTGCCTGGGACCCGGGGTTTAGCACAGATACGCAGTATTTT. It encodes CAWDPGFSTDTQYF.

This clone was recorded many times. This chain links TRBV2 with TRBJ2-7; 13 bases are a match to TRBD2. The germline CDR1 and CDR2 sequences are SNHLY and FYNNEI. V trimming: 4 bases; J trimming: 0 bases; junction bases outside the gene matches: 3. The CDR3 totals 16 residues. The CDR3 is CASSVTSGRTSYEQYF. In nucleotides, the CDR3 is TGTGCCAGCAGTGTGACTAGCGGGAGGACCTCCTACGAGCAGTACTTC.

The chain combines TRBV5-4 with TRBJ2-2; TRBD1 is a possible D gene (6 bases). This CDR3 is built from 15 residues. Germline V gene data show CDR1 as SGHNT and CDR2 as YYREEE (reference sequence). V gave up 0 bases and J gave up 7 bases, with 13 bases separating them. CDR3 residues: CASSLAGVRVGELFF. The CDR3, as DNA: TGTGCCAGCAGCTTGGCAGGGGTGCGGGTCGGGGAGCTGTTTTTT.

The chain joins TRBV5-6 to TRBJ2-7, with D unresolved. Trimming shortened V by 4 bases and J by 3 bases, and 17 bases separated the two germline ends. Per germline, CDR1 SGHDT and CDR2 YYEEEE. The CDR3 is 15 amino acids. The CDR3 here is CASSRSRRVNYEQYF. The CDR3 coding sequence is TGTGCCAGCAGCCGCTCCCGACGCGTAAACTACGAGCAGTACTTC.

The DNA for the CDR3 is TGTGCCAGCAGCAGGCGCGCGAGCAATCAGCCCCAGCATTTT. This codes for CASSRRASNQPQHF. The chain combines TRBV6-5 with TRBJ1-5; D remains ambiguous. The CDR3 spans 14 residues. V was trimmed by 6 bases and J by 1 base, leaving 10 bases between them. Germline CDR1 MNHEY, CDR2 SVGAGI.

This clone was counted between two and nine times. Other DNA sequences in this specimen translate into the identical CDR3. The gene calls are TRBV30 and TRBJ1-3; D is ambiguous. CDR1 and CDR2 (germline): GTSNPN, SVGIG (reference sequence). V lost 0 bases and J lost 7, with 7 bases in between. The CDR3 is 12 residues long. The CDR3: CAWSVLGNTIYF. The CDR3 nucleotides are TGTGCCTGGAGTGTATTGGGGAACACCATATATTTT.

This clone was picked up a small number of times. This sequence joins TRBV5-1 and TRBJ2-3; tentatively, D is TRBD2 (5 bases). The CDR3 has 16 residues. Trimming pared 0 bases from V and 5 bases from J, leaving 16 bases between. The V gene's germline CDR1 is SGHRS and CDR2 YFSETQ. This CDR3 is CASSLASTYWEDTQYF. The DNA for the CDR3 is TGCGCCAGCAGCTTGGCTAGCACATACTGGGAAGATACGCAGTATTTT.

The chain is built from TRBV27 and TRBJ1-1, with unresolved D. The V gene's germline CDR1 is MNHEY and CDR2 SMNVEV (reference sequence). The CDR3 covers 13 residues. Trimming took 2 bases from V and 0 from J, leaving 4 bases between them. The CDR3 region has the DNA TGTGCCAGCAGTTTAACGATGAACACTGAAGCTTTCTTT. It is translated as CASSLTMNTEAFF.

This chain connects TRBV19 to TRBJ2-5; 9 bases are a match to TRBD2. Germline CDR1 LNHDA, CDR2 SQIVND (reference sequence). V was clipped by 6 bases and J by 4 bases; unmatched bases: 15. The CDR3 totals 17 residues. The chain's CDR3 is CASSLGSSGALRETQYF. The CDR3 DNA reads TGTGCCAGTAGCCTGGGCTCTAGCGGGGCCCTTCGAGAGACCCAGTACTTC.

This clone turned up a few times. The chain employs TRBV19 and TRBJ1-5; D might be TRBD1 (5 bases). The germline gives CDR1 LNHDA, CDR2 SQIVND (reference sequence). V was shortened by 10 bases and J by 9 bases, with 16 bases between the two germline ends. The CDR3 runs to 12 residues. CDR3 region: CATSQMGLPQHF. The CDR3 nucleotides are TGTGCCACCAGTCAGATGGGACTGCCCCAGCATTTT.

The chain couples TRBV9 to TRBJ1-1; D unclear. Per germline, CDR1 SGDLS and CDR2 YYNGEE. The V end was cut by 0 bases, the J end by 5 bases, with 11 bases between. The CDR3 sequence is 14 residues long. The CDR3 nucleotides read TGTGCCAGCAGCGTAGATATGTCGCAGACTGAAGCTTTCTTT. Amino acids: CASSVDMSQTEAFF.

This clone was observed many times. This specimen includes other DNA sequences encoding the same CDR3. The chain joins TRBV11-2 to TRBJ2-1; D uncertain. V was clipped by 1 base and J by 3 bases, with 4 bases between them. Germline V CDR1 and CDR2: SGHAT, FQNNGV. The CDR3 has 13 amino acids. The DNA for the CDR3 is TGTGCCAGCAGCTTAGGCCTCTACAATGAGCAGTTCTTC. Translating it yields CASSLGLYNEQFF.

This clone was counted only a few times. The V call is TRBV25-1, the J call TRBJ1-1; D ambiguous. V was clipped by 5 bases and J by 0 bases, with 7 bases between them. From germline, CDR1 is MGHDK and CDR2 SYGVNS. The CDR3 loop spans 13 amino acids. For the CDR3, the DNA is TGTGCCAGCAGTCAACTCGTGAACACTGAAGCTTTCTTT. Encoded protein: CASSQLVNTEAFF.

The chain recombines TRBV7-2 with TRBJ2-3; D uncertain. The germline CDR1 and CDR2 sequences are SGHTA and FQGNSA. The length of the CDR3 is 15 residues. With 4 bases removed from V and 0 bases from J, the gap between germline ends came to 11 bases. This CDR3 is CASSYLVGSTDTQYF. CDR3 DNA: TGTGCCAGCAGCTATTTGGTGGGAAGCACAGATACGCAGTATTTT. The complete variable domain, with remaining parts taken from reference TRBV7-2 and TRBJ2-3, reads GAGVSQSPSNKVTEKGKDVELRCDPISGHTALYWYRQSLGQGLEFLIYFQGNSAPDKSGLPSDRFSAERTGGSVSTLTIQRTQQEDSAVYLCASSYLVGSTDTQYFGPGTRLTVL.